Listed below are T cell receptor beta chains from one sample, sequenced in a study of cytomegalovirus exposure and HLA in healthy donors. Assay: immunoSEQ multiplex PCR; the TCRdb copy retains only in-frame clones and omits some. The data contain 70,000 to 95,000 clones, about four fifths of them singletons. Sequencing input: PBMCs. These receptor sequences come from a woman aged 25 to 39 in good health and CMV-seronegative. CDR3s include the opening cysteine and the closing phenylalanine or tryptophan. D genes are given only for firm matches. Part of the rows lack a size; the others show once, few, many or a class for expanded clones.

d_gene	j_gene	abundance	v_gene	CDR3aa	CDR3nt
TRBD2	TRBJ2-7	NA	TRBV10-3	CAINSGTPSSYEQYF	TGTGCCATCAACAGCGGGACGCCTAGCTCCTACGAGCAGTACTTC
TRBD2	TRBJ2-1	NA	TRBV29-1	CSAGGPSGRTNEQFF	TGCAGCGCCGGAGGGCCTAGCGGGAGGACCAATGAGCAGTTCTTC
TRBD1	TRBJ1-2	NA	TRBV14	CASSLTGAYGYTF	TGTGCCAGCAGCCTGACAGGGGCCTATGGCTACACCTTC
NA	TRBJ2-7	NA	TRBV30	CASRGYSYEQYF	TGTGCCTCCAGGGGCTACTCCTACGAGCAGTACTTC
TRBD2	TRBJ2-5	NA	TRBV6-5	CASSYSSSGGLKTQYF	TGTGCCAGCAGTTACTCGTCCAGCGGGGGGCTAAAGACCCAGTACTTC
NA	TRBJ1-5	NA	TRBV5-4	CASSLERDTCNQPQHF	TGTGCCAGCAGCCTCGAACGGGACACTTGCAATCAGCCCCAGCATTTT
NA	TRBJ2-1	NA	TRBV10-3	CAISGTGDNEQFF	TGTGCCATCAGTGGTACAGGTGACAATGAGCAGTTCTTC
TRBD1	TRBJ2-3	NA	TRBV9	CASSKGQGTGTDTQYF	TGTGCCAGCAGCAAAGGACAGGGGACGGGCACAGATACGCAGTATTTT
TRBD2	TRBJ2-1	NA	TRBV7-3	CASSSGLAGAYNEQFF	TGTGCCAGCAGCTCCGGACTAGCGGGAGCCTACAATGAGCAGTTCTTC
TRBD2	TRBJ2-1	NA	TRBV7-9	CASSPRLATWGNEQFF	TGTGCCAGCAGCCCCCGACTAGCCACGTGGGGCAATGAGCAGTTCTTC
TRBD2	TRBJ2-3	few	TRBV10-3	CAISGAGGLTDTQYF	TGTGCCATCAGTGGGGCGGGAGGGTTGACAGATACGCAGTATTTT
TRBD2	TRBJ2-7	NA	TRBV19	CASSSLGTSGTEQYF	TGTGCCAGTAGTTCCCTTGGGACTAGCGGGACTGAGCAGTACTTC
NA	TRBJ2-1	NA	TRBV7-6	CASSLSGTGPNEQFF	TGTGCCAGCAGTTTATCCGGGACTGGACCCAATGAGCAGTTCTTC
TRBD2	TRBJ2-3	NA	TRBV4-2	CASSPTSGTTDTQYF	TGTGCCAGCAGCCCGACTAGCGGGACCACAGATACGCAGTATTTT
NA	TRBJ1-5	NA	TRBV6-6	CASREGGLNQPQHF	TGTGCCAGCAGGGAGGGGGGGCTTAATCAGCCCCAGCATTTT
TRBD1	TRBJ1-1	once	TRBV7-9	CASSSGQGNTEAFF	TGTGCCAGCAGCTCCGGACAGGGTAACACTGAAGCTTTCTTT